The 6 T cell receptor beta chains given below trace back to one sample, sequenced in a study of shared clonotypes between healthy human individuals. Data came from immunoSEQ multiplex PCR; TCRdb stores just in-frame clones and leaves some out. The repertoire holds roughly 2 million clones, with roughly 96% as singletons. The sequenced sample consisted of naive CD4+ T cells sorted from blood. Subset reported: CD45RA+ positively selected. These receptors came from a man between 18 and 29 years old in good health.

The chain is built from TRBV27 and TRBJ1-1; D remains unclear. Trimming took off 2 bases at V and 6 bases at J, with 13 bases between the two ends. From germline, CDR1 is MNHEY and CDR2 SMNVEV (reference sequence). There are 14 residues in the CDR3. The CDR3 DNA sequence: TGTGCCAGCAGTTTACGCGCGGGTTGGGCTGAAGCTTTCTTT. Protein: CASSLRAGWAEAFF.

This rearrangement joins TRBV30 to TRBJ2-7, with 7 bases lining up with TRBD2. Germline CDR1 is GTSNPN and CDR2 is SVGIG (reference sequence). The CDR3 length is 13 residues. Germline trimming cut 1 base from V and 8 bases from J; bases unmatched to any gene: 8. CDR3 residues: CAWSASGPGQQYF. CDR3 DNA: TGTGCCTGGAGTGCTAGCGGCCCTGGGCAGCAGTACTTC.

The V and J genes are TRBV27 and TRBJ2-7; either TRBD1 or TRBD2 may fit D (6 bases each). CDR3 length equals 14 residues. V lost 5 bases to trimming and J lost 1 base, with 12 bases between them. Germline assignment: CDR1 MNHEY and CDR2 SMNVEV (reference sequence). CDR3 amino acids: CASSRGGFSYEQYF. CDR3 nucleotide sequence: TGTGCCAGCAGTCGAGGGGGGTTTTCCTACGAGCAGTACTTC.

This chain links TRBV5-1 with TRBJ1-1; D might be TRBD1 (5 bases). Germline lookup yields CDR1 SGHRS and CDR2 YFSETQ. Between the trimmed V and J ends, which lost 3 bases and 1 base, there was a span of 22 bases. This CDR3 is 18 amino acids long. The chain's CDR3 is CASSSGFGGGSPNTEAFF. CDR3 bases: TGCGCCAGCAGCTCGGGCTTCGGTGGGGGATCGCCGAACACTGAAGCTTTCTTT.

The chain combines TRBV5-4 with TRBJ2-1; no reliable D call. This CDR3 is built from 16 residues. The germline V gene encodes CDR1 SGHNT and CDR2 YYREEE (reference sequence). V gave up 0 bases and J gave up 0 bases, with 10 bases separating them. CDR3 region: CASSLDLESSYNEQFF. The CDR3 nucleotides are TGTGCCAGCAGCTTGGACTTAGAGAGCTCCTACAATGAGCAGTTCTTC. Full variable domain (remainder filled in from reference TRBV5-4 and TRBJ2-1): ETGVTQSPTHLIKTRGQQVTLRCSSQSGHNTVSWYQQALGQGPQFIFQYYREEENGRGNFPPRFSGLQFPNYSSELNVNALELDDSALYLCASSLDLESSYNEQFFGPGTRLTVL.

This chain links TRBV2 with TRBJ2-5; a weak D match, TRBD2 (5 bases). Germline V gene sequence: CDR1 SNHLY, CDR2 FYNNEI. This CDR3 region has 14 residues. Trimming left V 7 bases short and J 0 bases short, with 12 bases between. CDR3 sequence (DNA): TGTGCCAGCAAAGCACGGACTGACCAAGAGACCCAGTACTTC. It yields the protein CASKARTDQETQYF. Full variable domain (outside the CDR3, taken from reference TRBV2 and TRBJ2-5): EPEVTQTPSHQVTQMGQEVILRCVPISNHLYFYWYRQILGQKVEFLVSFYNNEISEKSEIFDDQFSVERPDGSNFTLKIRSTKLEDSAMYFCASKARTDQETQYFGPGTRLLVL.